What follows are 17 T cell receptor beta chains derived from one specimen sequenced in a study of CD8+ T cells in alopecia areata. Treatment of the sample: oral pan-JAK inhibitor, 5-10 mg twice daily. Once RNA had been extracted, it was reverse transcribed into cDNA to act as the sequencing template. This table comes from immunoSEQ multiplex PCR, and its TCRdb copy is limited to in-frame clones, with some not included. The sample includes approximately 210,000 clones, approximately 72% of them seen just once. The sample was CD4+ T cells sorted from blood, taken between weeks 43 and 45, from a patient treated with tofacitinib. Receptors were obtained from a human donor with alopecia areata.

The rearrangement uses TRBV15 and TRBJ2-2, with TRBD2 matching over 8 bases. This CDR3 has 17 residues. CDR1 is LNHNV, CDR2 YYDKDF, per germline (reference sequence). The trim removed 1 base at V and 0 bases at J, leaving 4 bases unmatched. DNA of the CDR3: TGTGCCACCAGCAGAGTAGCGGGATCCGCGAACACCGGGGAGCTGTTTTTT. This codes for CATSRVAGSANTGELFF.

This clone was observed a handful of times. The CDR3 is CASSPRGTDLSPLHF. The CDR3 DNA sequence: TGTGCCAGCTCACCGCGTGGGACAGATCTATCACCCCTCCACTTT. This chain connects TRBV18 to TRBJ1-6, with 7 positions matching TRBD1. V lost 3 bases, J lost 10 bases, and 9 bases stayed unmatched. Germline CDR1 and CDR2: KGHSH and LQKENI. The CDR3 spans 15 residues.

With regard to this clone: The same CDR3 arises from other DNA sequences in this sample as well. The chain recombines TRBV12-5 with TRBJ1-4, with D hard to call. From germline, CDR1 is LGHNT and CDR2 FRNRAP. The CDR3 spans 13 residues. Trimming removed 1 base at V and 4 bases at J, with 4 bases between. This CDR3 is CASGLDLNEKLFF. Written as DNA, the CDR3 is TGTGCTAGTGGTTTGGACCTTAATGAAAAACTGTTTTTT.

The CDR3 nucleotides are TGTGCCAGCTCACCGCAGACTAGCGGGGGCCACACAGATACGCAGTATTTT. Residues: CASSPQTSGGHTDTQYF. The V and J genes are TRBV18 and TRBJ2-3; 12 bases map to TRBD2. CDR1 is KGHSH, CDR2 LQKENI, per germline. The CDR3 is 17 amino acids. The V gene end was trimmed by 3 bases and the J gene end by 2 bases; junction bases not matched to a gene: 6.

This clone was seen only a few times. The chain has TRBV25-1 and TRBJ1-5; D is ambiguous. Trimming stripped 1 base from V and 0 bases from J, with 10 bases between. Germline V CDR1 and CDR2: MGHDK, SYGVNS. This CDR3 has 16 amino acids. The CDR3 nucleotides are TGTGCCAGCAGTGAATGTCAACGGGATAGCAATCAGCCCCAGCATTTT. Translation: CASSECQRDSNQPQHF.

The chain uses TRBV7-7 and TRBJ2-5; no firm D call. CDR3 size: 15 residues. Germline V gene sequence: CDR1 SSHAT, CDR2 FNYEAQ (reference sequence). The V gene lost 3 bases and the J gene lost 4 bases, with 15 bases spanning the gap. CDR3 in amino acids: CASSLGASRGETQYF. The DNA for the CDR3 is TGTGCCAGCAGCTTGGGCGCCTCCCGAGGAGAGACCCAGTACTTC.

The chain recombines TRBV23-1 with TRBJ1-2; D is perhaps TRBD1 (6 bases). TRBV23-1 is an ORF, with its function uncertain. Trimming took 0 bases from V and 6 from J, leaving 20 bases between them. The CDR3 runs to 17 residues. The CDR3 DNA sequence: TGCGCCAGCAGTCAATCGCCCGGGCGGGGGCGCTTCAATGGCTACACCTTC. Translating it yields CASSQSPGRGRFNGYTF.

The chain joins TRBV19 to TRBJ2-7; no definite D call. Per the germline V gene, CDR1 is LNHDA and CDR2 is SQIVND (reference sequence). The CDR3 is 15 amino acids. V lost 2 bases and J lost 0, with 11 bases in between. The CDR3 reads CASSISPSYSYEQYF. In DNA, the CDR3 is TGTGCCAGTAGTATATCTCCAAGCTACTCCTACGAGCAGTACTTC.

The gene calls are TRBV5-1 and TRBJ1-3, with D tentatively TRBD1 (5 bases). The CDR3 totals 17 residues. From germline, CDR1 is SGHRS and CDR2 YFSETQ. The V end lost 4 bases, the J end lost 0 bases, and 17 bases lay between the germline ends. CDR3 nucleotide sequence: TGCGCCAGCAGCCCGGGTGGAGGGACCAGCTCTGGAAACACCATATATTTT. It encodes CASSPGGGTSSGNTIYF.

V and J are TRBV6-6 and TRBJ2-1; TRBD2 aligns across 13 bases. This CDR3 is 16 amino acids long. Germline V gene lookup returns CDR1 MNHNY and CDR2 SVGAGI (reference sequence). J was trimmed by 8 bases and V by 6 bases; bases with no gene match: 10. The DNA for the CDR3 is TGTGCCAGCAGCCCCAAGAAGACTAGCGGGGGGTATGAGCAGTTCTTC. This sequence encodes CASSPKKTSGGYEQFF.

The CDR3 DNA reads TGTGCCAGCAGCTTATCGGGGGCGCTGGAAGAGACCCAGTACTTC. Its translation is CASSLSGALEETQYF. V is TRBV7-8 and J is TRBJ2-5; D could derive from TRBD1 or TRBD2 (6 bases each). Trimming removed 2 bases at V and 3 bases at J, with 13 bases between. CDR1 SGHVS and CDR2 FQNEAQ come from the germline V gene. The CDR3 extends over 15 amino acids.

The chain is built from TRBV7-9 and TRBJ2-7, with a weak D call TRBD1 (5 bases). Trimming took 5 bases from V and 3 from J, leaving 17 bases between them. Per the germline V gene, CDR1 is SEHNR and CDR2 is FQNEAQ (reference sequence). The CDR3 totals 15 residues. The CDR3 protein is CASSQDALGLYEQYF. CDR3 nucleotides: TGTGCCAGCAGCCAGGACGCCCTGGGGCTCTACGAGCAGTACTTC.

The chain employs TRBV29-1 and TRBJ2-3; D gene unclear. The germline V and J ends were trimmed by 2 bases and 4 bases, with 4 bases remaining between them. This CDR3 is 11 amino acids long. Germline lookup yields CDR1 SQVTM and CDR2 ANQGSEA. CDR3 nucleotides: TGCAGCGTTGAAAGGTCAGATACGCAGTATTTT. This gives the protein CSVERSDTQYF.

The rearrangement joins TRBV30 to TRBJ2-1; D tentatively fits TRBD1 or TRBD2 (5 bases each). Looked up from germline, CDR1 is GTSNPN and CDR2 is SVGIG (reference sequence). Trimming removed 8 bases from V and 5 bases from J, with 22 bases in between. The CDR3 loop spans 15 amino acids. The CDR3 nucleotides are TGTGCCGATCGGGTCGGCATGAGGGGTCACAATGAGCAGTTCTTC. Encoded protein: CADRVGMRGHNEQFF.

The V and J genes are TRBV4-1 and TRBJ1-5, with 9 bases lining up with TRBD1. With 5 bases clipped from V and 6 bases from J, the junction kept 14 bases outside the gene matches. There are 17 residues in the CDR3. Germline CDR1 reads MGHRA; CDR2 reads YSYEKL. CDR3 nucleotide sequence: TGCGCCAGCAGCAAGGGACTACAGGGGGCGTCTGGTCAGCCCCAGCATTTT. Its protein is CASSKGLQGASGQPQHF.

This sequence joins TRBV7-2 and TRBJ2-6; 7 bases are shared with TRBD1. Germline assignment: CDR1 SGHTA and CDR2 FQGNSA. V lost 5 bases, J lost 0 bases, and 7 bases stayed unmatched. This CDR3 has 17 amino acids. As DNA, the CDR3 is TGTGCCAGCAGCAGGGACAGAACAATCTCTGGGGCCAACGTCCTGACTTTC. It translates to CASSRDRTISGANVLTF.

V is TRBV30 and J is TRBJ1-2; TRBD1 matches at 7 bases. The CDR3 covers 16 residues. Germline V lookup: CDR1 GTSNPN, CDR2 SVGIG (reference sequence). Losses at the gene ends were 1 base for V and 7 bases for J; bases not matched to a gene: 15. Here the CDR3 DNA reads TGTGCCTGGAGTGCCTCCGTCCGACAGGGTTCGATTGGCTACACCTTC. As protein: CAWSASVRQGSIGYTF.